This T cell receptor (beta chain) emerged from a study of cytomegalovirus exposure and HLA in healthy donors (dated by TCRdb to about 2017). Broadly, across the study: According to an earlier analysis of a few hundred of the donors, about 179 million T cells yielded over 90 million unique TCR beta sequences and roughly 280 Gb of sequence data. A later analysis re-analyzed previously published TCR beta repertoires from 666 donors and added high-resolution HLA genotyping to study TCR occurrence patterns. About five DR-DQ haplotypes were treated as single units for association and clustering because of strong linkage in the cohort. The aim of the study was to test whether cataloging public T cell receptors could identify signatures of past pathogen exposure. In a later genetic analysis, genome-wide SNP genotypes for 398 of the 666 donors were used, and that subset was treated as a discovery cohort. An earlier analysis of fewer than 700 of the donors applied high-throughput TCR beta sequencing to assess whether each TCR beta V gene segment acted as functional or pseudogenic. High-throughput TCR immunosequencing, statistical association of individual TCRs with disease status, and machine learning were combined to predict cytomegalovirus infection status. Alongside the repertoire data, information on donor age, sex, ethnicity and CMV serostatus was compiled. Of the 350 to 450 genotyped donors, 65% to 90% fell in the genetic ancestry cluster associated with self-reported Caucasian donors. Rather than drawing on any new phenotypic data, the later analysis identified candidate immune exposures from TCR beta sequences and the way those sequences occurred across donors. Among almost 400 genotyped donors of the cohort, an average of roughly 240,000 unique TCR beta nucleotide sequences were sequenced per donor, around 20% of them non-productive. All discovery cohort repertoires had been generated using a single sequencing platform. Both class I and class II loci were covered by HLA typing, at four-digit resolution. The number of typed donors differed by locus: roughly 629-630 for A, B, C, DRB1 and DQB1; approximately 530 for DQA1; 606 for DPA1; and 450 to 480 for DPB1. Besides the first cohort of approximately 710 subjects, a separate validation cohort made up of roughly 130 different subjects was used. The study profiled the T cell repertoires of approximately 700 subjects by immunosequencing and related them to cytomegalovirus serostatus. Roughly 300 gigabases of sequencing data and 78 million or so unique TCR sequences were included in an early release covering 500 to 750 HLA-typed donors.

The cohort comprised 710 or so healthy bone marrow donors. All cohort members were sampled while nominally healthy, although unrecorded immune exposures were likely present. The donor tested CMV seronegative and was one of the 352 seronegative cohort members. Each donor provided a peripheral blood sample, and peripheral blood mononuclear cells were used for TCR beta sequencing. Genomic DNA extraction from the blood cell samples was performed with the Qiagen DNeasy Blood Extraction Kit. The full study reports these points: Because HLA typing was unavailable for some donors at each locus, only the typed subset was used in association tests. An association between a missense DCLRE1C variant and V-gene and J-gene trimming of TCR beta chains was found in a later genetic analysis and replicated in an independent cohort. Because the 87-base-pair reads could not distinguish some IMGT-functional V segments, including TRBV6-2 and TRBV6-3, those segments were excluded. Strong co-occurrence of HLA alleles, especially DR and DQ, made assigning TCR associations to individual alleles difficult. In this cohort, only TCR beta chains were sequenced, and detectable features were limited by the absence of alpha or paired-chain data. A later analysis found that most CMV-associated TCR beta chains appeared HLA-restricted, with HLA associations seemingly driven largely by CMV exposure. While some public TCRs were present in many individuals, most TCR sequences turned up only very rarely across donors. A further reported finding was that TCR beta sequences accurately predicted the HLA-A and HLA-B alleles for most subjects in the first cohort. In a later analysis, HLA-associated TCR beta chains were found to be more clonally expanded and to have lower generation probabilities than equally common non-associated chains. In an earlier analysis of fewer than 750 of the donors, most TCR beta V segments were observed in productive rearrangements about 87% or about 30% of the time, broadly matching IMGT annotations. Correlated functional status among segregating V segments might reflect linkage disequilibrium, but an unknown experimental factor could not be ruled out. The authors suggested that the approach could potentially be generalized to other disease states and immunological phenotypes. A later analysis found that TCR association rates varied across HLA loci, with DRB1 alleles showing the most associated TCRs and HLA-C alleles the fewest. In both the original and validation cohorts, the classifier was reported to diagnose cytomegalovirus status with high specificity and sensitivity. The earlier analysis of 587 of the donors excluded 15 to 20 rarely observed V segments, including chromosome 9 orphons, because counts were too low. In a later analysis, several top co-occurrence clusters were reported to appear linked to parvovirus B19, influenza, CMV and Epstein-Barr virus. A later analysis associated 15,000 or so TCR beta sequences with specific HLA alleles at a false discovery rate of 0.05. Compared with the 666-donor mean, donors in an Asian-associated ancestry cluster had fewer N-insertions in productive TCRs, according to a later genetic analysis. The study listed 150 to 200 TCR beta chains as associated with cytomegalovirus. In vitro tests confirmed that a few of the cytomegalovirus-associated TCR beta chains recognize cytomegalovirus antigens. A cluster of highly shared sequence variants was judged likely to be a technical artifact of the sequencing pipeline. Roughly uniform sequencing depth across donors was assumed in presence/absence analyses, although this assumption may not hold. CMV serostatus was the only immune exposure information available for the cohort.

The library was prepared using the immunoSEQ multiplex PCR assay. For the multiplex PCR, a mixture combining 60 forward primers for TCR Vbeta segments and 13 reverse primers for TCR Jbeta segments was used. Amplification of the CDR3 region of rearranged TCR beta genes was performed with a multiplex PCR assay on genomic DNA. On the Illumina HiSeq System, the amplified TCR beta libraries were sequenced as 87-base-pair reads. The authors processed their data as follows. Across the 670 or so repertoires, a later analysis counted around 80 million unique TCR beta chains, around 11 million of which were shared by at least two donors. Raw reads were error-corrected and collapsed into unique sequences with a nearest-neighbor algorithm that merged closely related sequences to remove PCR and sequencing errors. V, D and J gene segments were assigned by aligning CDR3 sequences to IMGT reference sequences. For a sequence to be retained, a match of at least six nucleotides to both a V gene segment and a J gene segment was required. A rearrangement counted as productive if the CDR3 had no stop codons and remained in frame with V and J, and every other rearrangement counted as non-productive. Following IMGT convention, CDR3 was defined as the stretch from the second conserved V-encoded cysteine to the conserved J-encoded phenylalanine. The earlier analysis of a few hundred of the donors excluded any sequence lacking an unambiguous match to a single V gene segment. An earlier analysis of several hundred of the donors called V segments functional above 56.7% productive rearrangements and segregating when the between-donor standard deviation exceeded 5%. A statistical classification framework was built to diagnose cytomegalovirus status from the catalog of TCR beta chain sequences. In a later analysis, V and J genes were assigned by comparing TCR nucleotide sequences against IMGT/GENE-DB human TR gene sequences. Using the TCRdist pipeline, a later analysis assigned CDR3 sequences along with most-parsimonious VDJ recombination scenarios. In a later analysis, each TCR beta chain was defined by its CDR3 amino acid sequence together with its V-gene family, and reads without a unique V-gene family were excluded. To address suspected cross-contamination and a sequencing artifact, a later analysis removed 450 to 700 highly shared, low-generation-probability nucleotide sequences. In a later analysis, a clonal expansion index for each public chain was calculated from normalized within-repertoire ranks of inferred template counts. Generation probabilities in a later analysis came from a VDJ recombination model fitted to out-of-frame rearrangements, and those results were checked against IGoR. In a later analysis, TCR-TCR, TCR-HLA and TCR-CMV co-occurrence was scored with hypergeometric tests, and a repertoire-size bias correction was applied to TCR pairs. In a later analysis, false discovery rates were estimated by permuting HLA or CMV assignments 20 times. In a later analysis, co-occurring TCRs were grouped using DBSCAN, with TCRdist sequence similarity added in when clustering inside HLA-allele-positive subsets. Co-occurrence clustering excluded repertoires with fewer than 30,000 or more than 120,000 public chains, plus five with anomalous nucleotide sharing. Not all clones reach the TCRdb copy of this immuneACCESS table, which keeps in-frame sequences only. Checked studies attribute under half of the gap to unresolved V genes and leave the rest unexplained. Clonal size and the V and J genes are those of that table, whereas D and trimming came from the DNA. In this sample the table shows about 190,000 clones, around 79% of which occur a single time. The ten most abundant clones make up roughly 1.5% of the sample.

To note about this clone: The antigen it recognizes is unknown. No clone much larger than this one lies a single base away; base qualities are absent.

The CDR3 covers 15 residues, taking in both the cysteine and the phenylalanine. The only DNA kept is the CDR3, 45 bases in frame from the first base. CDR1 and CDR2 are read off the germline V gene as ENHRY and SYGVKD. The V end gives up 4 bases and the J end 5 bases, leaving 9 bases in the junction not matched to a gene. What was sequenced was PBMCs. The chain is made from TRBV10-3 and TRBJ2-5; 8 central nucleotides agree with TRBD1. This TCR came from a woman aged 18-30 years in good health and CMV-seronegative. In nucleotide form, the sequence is TGTGCCATCAGTGCGGGACAGGCAAGGTCGGAGACCCAGTACTTC. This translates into CAISAGQARSETQYF.